This TCR beta chain derives from a study of PD-L1 blockade in urothelial cancer. Study-wide background: The patients' atezolizumab therapy, 1,200 mg intravenously every 3 weeks, started at some point between 2014 and 2016. Once treatment had started, blood was analyzed at 3 weeks (second dose) and again at 6 weeks. The study recovered a median of 141,255 T cells per blood sample. Study outcomes and limitations: Those with durable benefit had larger increases in tumor-associated blood clones at 3 weeks.

TCRdb's table, derived via immunoSEQ multiplex PCR, lists solely in-frame clones and lacks some. The sample holds roughly 42,000 clones, roughly 86% seen once. About this clone: Its antigen is undetermined.

The source material was PBMCs, sampled around atezolizumab (anti-PD-L1) treatment. This TCR was sampled from a man between 70 and 80 years old with urothelial cancer.

The DNA of the CDR3 is TGCGCCAGCAGCCACAAAGGGCCAGGGGGCACCCAAAACATTCAGTACTTC. Translated, it gives CASSHKGPGGTQNIQYF. This sequence joins TRBV5-1 and TRBJ2-4, with 8 bases identical to TRBD1. Trimming at V came to 4 bases and at J to 5 bases, leaving 14 bases not matched to a gene. This CDR3 comprises 17 residues. Per germline, CDR1 SGHRS and CDR2 YFSETQ. Drawing the rest from reference TRBV5-1 and TRBJ2-4, the complete variable domain is KAGVTQTPRYLIKTRGQQVTLSCSPISGHRSVSWYQQTPGQGLQFLFEYFSETQRNKGNFPGRFSGRQFSNSRSEMNVSTLELGDSALYLCASSHKGPGGTQNIQYFGAGTRLSVL.